These T cell receptor beta chains were read from a single sample in a study of chemoradiotherapy in HPV16-positive cancers. Method: immunoSEQ multiplex PCR; TCRdb's copy keeps in-frame clones and lacks some. In the table there are some 14,000 clones, about 92% of which are singletons. Sequenced here: tumor tissue, sampled from a patient who underwent chemoradiotherapy. The receptors derive from a human donor with HPV-associated anogenital cancer. Both conserved end residues are part of each CDR3.

CDR3aa | v_gene
CASSLDTGTKIYTF | TRBV5-1
CAWSSGPEDYEQYF | TRBV30
CASSPTSGRAGETQYF | TRBV5-4
CASSEVGGYGTYEQYF | TRBV2
CASRTTGTSYEQYF | TRBV5-8
CASSLGAGRNRQFF | TRBV7-3
CASSPRGENTEAFF | TRBV6-1
CASSLVGTLQIAEQYF | TRBV5-1
CASSAWDRNTEAFF | TRBV9
CASSSQGKGGETQYF | TRBV11-3
CASSLVPGDTQYF | TRBV5-1
CASSVLSSGNTIYF | TRBV6-1
CAWVQDIWGYGYTF | TRBV30
CASSFSGAQAYEQYF | TRBV11-2
CSVEVATNLSDEQFF | TRBV29-1